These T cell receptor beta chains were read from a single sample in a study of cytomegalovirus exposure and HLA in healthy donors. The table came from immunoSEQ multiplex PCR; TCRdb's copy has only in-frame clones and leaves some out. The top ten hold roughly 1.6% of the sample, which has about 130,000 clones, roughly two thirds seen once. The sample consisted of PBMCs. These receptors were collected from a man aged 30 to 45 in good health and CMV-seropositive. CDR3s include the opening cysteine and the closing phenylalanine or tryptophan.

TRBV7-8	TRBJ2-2	CASSIPQGRLDTGELFF
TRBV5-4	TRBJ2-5	CASSLAGGGRQETQYF
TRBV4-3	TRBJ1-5	CASSRSWGGAGQPQHF
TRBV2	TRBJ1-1	CASSRQGRDTEAFF
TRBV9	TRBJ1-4	CASSADRGFEKLFF
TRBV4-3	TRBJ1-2	CASSQGYRDTTYGYTF
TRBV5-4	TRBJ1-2	CASSLEQGGYGGYTF
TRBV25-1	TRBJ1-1	CASSEFGRNTEAFF
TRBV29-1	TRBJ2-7	CSVEEQGFSEQYF
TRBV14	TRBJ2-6	CASSPSSGANVLTF
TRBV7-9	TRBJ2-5	CASSRDRVPQETQYF
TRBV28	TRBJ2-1	CASITGHRSYNEQFF
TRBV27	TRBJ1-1	CASTPGQQNTEAFF
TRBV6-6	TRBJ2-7	CASHGGLAGGLEQYF
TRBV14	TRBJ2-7	CASSRREGYEQYF
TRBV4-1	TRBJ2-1	CASSQEGLVQNEQFF
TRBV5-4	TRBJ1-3	CASSLASGGGNTIYF
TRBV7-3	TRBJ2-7	CASSLNGGTVSYEQYF